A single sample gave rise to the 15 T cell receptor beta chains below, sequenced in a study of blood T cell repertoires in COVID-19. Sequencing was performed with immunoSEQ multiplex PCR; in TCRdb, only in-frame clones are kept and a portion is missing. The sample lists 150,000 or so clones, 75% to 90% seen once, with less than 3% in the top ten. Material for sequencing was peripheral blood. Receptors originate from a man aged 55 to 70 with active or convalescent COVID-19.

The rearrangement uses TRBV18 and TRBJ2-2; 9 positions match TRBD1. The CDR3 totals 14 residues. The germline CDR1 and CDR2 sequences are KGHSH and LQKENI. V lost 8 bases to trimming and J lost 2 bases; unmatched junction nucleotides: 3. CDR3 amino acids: CASQGQGNTGELFF. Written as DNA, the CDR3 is TGTGCCAGCCAGGGACAGGGTAACACCGGGGAGCTGTTTTTT.

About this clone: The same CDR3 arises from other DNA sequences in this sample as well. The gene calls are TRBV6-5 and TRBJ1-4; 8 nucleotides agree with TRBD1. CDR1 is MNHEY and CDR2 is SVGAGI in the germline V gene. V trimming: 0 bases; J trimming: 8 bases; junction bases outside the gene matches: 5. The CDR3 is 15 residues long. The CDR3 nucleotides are TGTGCCAGCAGTTACTCCGGACAGGGCGGGGAAAAACTGTTTTTT. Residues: CASSYSGQGGEKLFF.

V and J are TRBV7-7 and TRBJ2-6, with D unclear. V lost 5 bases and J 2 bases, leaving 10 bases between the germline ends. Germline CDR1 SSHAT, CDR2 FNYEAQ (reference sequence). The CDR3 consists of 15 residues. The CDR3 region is CASSPLQTGANVLTF. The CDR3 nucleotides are TGTGCCAGCAGCCCCCTACAGACTGGGGCCAACGTCCTGACTTTC.

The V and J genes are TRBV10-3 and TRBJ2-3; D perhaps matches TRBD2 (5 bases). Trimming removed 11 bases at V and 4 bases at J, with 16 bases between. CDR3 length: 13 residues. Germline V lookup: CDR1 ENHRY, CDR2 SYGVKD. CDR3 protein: CAFARDRSDTQYF. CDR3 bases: TGTGCCTTCGCCCGGGATAGGTCAGATACGCAGTATTTT.

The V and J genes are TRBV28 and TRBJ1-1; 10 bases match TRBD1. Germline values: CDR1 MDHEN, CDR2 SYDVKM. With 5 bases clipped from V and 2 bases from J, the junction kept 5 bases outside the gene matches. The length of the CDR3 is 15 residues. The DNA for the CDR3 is TGTGCCAGCAGTCCTCCGACAGGGGGCAACACTGAAGCTTTCTTT. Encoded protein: CASSPPTGGNTEAFF.

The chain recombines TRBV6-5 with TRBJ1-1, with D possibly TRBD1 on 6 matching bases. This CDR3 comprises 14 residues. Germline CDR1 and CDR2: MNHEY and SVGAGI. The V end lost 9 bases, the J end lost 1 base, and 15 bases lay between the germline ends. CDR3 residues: CASRGGRPNTEAFF. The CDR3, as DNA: TGTGCCAGTAGGGGGGGCAGGCCGAACACTGAAGCTTTCTTT.

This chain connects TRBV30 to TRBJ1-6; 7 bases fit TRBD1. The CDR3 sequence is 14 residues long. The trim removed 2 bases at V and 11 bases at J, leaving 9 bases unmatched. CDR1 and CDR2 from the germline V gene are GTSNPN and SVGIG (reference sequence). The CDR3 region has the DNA TGTGCCTGGAGTATAGGGGGCGCAAGGACACCCCTCCACTTT. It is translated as CAWSIGGARTPLHF.

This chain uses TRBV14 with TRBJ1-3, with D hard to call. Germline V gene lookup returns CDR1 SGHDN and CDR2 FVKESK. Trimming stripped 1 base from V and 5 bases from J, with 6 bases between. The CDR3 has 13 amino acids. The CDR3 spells CASSQAVRNTIYF. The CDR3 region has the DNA TGTGCCAGCAGCCAAGCAGTTAGAAACACCATATATTTT. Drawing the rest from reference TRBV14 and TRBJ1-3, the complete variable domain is EAGVTQFPSHSVIEKGQTVTLRCDPISGHDNLYWYRRVMGKEIKFLLHFVKESKQDESGMPNNRFLAERTGGTYSTLKVQPAELEDSGVYFCASSQAVRNTIYFGEGSWLTVV.

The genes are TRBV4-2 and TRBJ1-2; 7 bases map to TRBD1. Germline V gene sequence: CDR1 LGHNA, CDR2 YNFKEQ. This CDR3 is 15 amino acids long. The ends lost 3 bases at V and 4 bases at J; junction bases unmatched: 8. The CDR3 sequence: CASSQENRGSYGYTF. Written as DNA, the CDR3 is TGTGCCAGCAGCCAGGAAAACAGGGGAAGCTATGGCTACACCTTC.

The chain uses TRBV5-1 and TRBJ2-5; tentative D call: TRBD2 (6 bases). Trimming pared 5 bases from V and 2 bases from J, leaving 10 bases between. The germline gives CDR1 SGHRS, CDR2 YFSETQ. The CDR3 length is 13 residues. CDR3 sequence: CASRWRDQETQYF. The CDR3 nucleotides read TGCGCCAGCAGATGGCGGGATCAAGAGACCCAGTACTTC. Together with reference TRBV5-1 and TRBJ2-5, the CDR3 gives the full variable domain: KAGVTQTPRYLIKTRGQQVTLSCSPISGHRSVSWYQQTPGQGLQFLFEYFSETQRNKGNFPGRFSGRQFSNSRSEMNVSTLELGDSALYLCASRWRDQETQYFGPGTRLLVL.

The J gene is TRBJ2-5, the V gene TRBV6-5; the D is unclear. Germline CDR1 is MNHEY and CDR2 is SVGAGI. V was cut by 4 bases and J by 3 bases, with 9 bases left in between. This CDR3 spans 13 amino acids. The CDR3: CASSFRQEETQYF. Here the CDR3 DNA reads TGTGCCAGCAGTTTTCGTCAGGAAGAGACCCAGTACTTC.

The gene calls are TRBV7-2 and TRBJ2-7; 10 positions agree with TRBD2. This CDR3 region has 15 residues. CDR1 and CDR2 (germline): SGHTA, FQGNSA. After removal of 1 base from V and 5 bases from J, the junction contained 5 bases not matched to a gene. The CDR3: CASSLGLAGMNEQYF. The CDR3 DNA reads TGTGCCAGCAGCTTAGGACTAGCGGGTATGAACGAGCAGTACTTC.

CDR3 loop: CASSILVGRGAFF. The CDR3 DNA reads as TGTGCCAGTAGCATCCTGGTTGGCAGGGGAGCTTTCTTT. The V call is TRBV19, the J call TRBJ1-1; maybe TRBD1 (6 bases). Germline V gene lookup returns CDR1 LNHDA and CDR2 SQIVND (reference sequence). The V end was cut by 6 bases, the J end by 10 bases, with 18 bases between. This CDR3 region has 13 residues.

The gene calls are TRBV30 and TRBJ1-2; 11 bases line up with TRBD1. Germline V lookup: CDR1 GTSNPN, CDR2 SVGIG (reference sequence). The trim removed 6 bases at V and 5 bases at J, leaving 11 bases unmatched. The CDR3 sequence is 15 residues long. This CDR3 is CACKDRGREGYGYTF. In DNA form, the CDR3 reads TGTGCCTGCAAGGACAGGGGGCGCGAGGGTTATGGCTACACCTTC.

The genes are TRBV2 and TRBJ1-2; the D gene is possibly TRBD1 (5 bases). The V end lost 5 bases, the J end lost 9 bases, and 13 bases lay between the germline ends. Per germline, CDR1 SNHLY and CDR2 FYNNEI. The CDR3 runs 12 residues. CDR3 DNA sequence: TGTGCCAGCAGTCTAGCGGACACCAGCTACACCTTC. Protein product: CASSLADTSYTF.